These 4 T cell receptor beta chains came from one sample sequenced in a study of T cell repertoires in cytomegalovirus infection. One entry per CDR3 protein, called by TCRdb with MiXCR from the reads. The sample holds about a million distinct CDR3 sequences, approximately 31% seen once. Their cognate antigens are unknown. This material consisted of cultured CD8+ T cells from PBMCs, taken from culture after CMV antigen stimulation. The source of these receptors is a human donor in good health (CMV status not recorded). Some clones in this sample may be carry-over from other donors' samples.

The J gene is TRBJ1-1, the V gene TRBV11-2; TRBD1 matches at 8 bases. The V gene end was trimmed by 6 bases and the J gene end by 5 bases; junction bases not matched to a gene: 8. Germline V gene data show CDR1 as SGHAT and CDR2 as FQNNGV. The CDR3 runs 14 residues. In DNA form, the CDR3 reads TGTGCCAGCAGGGCAGGGGGCGAGGGGACTGAAGCTTTCTTT. Protein sequence: CASRAGGEGTEAFF.

This clonotype has more than one count but fewer than ten. The chain uses TRBV27 and TRBJ2-5; D remains unclear. This CDR3 region has 15 residues. CDR1 MNHEY and CDR2 SMNVEV come from the germline V gene (reference sequence). V was pared by 5 bases and J by 7 bases, with 20 bases between. The CDR3 spells CASSQSGGTAGTQYF. The CDR3 coding sequence is TGTGCCAGCAGTCAATCCGGCGGAACCGCCGGGACCCAGTACTTC.

This clonotype occurred many times. The rearrangement uses TRBV7-6 and TRBJ2-3; TRBD2 might be the D (5 bases). The CDR3 loop spans 14 amino acids. V gave up 8 bases and J gave up 2 bases, with 14 bases separating them. Looked up from germline, CDR1 is SGHVS and CDR2 is FNYEAQ. The CDR3 region is CASSERPTTDTQYF. In DNA form, the CDR3 reads TGTGCCAGCTCCGAGCGGCCCACCACAGATACGCAGTATTTT.

The chain links TRBV5-5 to TRBJ2-7; D perhaps matches TRBD1 (6 bases). Trimming left V 4 bases short and J 9 bases short, with 20 bases between. This CDR3 has 14 residues. In germline, CDR1 is SGHKS, CDR2 YYEKEE (reference sequence). The CDR3 is CASSPWDTESGQYF. The CDR3 DNA reads TGTGCCAGCAGCCCCTGGGACACCGAGTCGGGGCAGTACTTC. Full variable domain (rest looked up from reference TRBV5-5 and TRBJ2-7): DAGVTQSPTHLIKTRGQQVTLRCSPISGHKSVSWYQQVLGQGPQFIFQYYEKEERGRGNFPDRFSARQFPNYSSELNVNALLLGDSALYLCASSPWDTESGQYFGPGTRLTVT.